This section outlines one TCR beta chain sequence together with its context. TCRdb keeps only in-frame clones here, not all; method: immunoSEQ multiplex PCR. This repertoire shows 59,000 or so clones, around 81% found once; its top ten account for around 30%. This entry is derived from a study of blood T cell repertoires in COVID-19. The V gene's germline CDR1 is LNHDA and CDR2 SQIVND (reference sequence). The trim removed 3 bases at V and 4 bases at J, leaving 9 bases unmatched. The CDR3 is made up of 16 amino acids. This receptor was taken from an elderly woman with active or convalescent COVID-19. The chain couples TRBV19 to TRBJ1-5; 7 bases match TRBD1. Sample: peripheral blood. CDR3 nucleotide sequence: TGTGCCAGTAGTATTAGAGGGGCAGGGGGTAATCAGCCCCAGCATTTT. Translated, it gives CASSIRGAGGNQPQHF.